The clone carrying this T cell receptor beta chain was counted between two and nine times. The data derive from a study of cytotoxic CD8 clonotypes in ibrutinib-treated CLL. Method: immunoSEQ multiplex PCR; TCRdb's copy keeps in-frame clones and lacks some. The sample includes approximately 150,000 clones, 70% to 90% of them seen just once. The CDR3 totals 12 residues. Between the trimmed V and J ends, which lost 3 bases and 6 bases, there was a span of 9 bases. Germline CDR1 is SGHKS and CDR2 is YYEKEE (reference sequence). The material was PBMCs, obtained at disease progression, from a patient treated with ibrutinib. This clonotype originated in a human donor with chronic lymphocytic leukemia. The chain recombines TRBV5-5 with TRBJ1-2, with a weak D call TRBD1 (5 bases). The CDR3 DNA sequence: TGTGCCAGCAGCTCCGGAGGGGATGGCTACACCTTC. Protein sequence: CASSSGGDGYTF.